The 21 T cell receptor beta chains presented below share a single source sample, sequenced in a study of T cell responses to AZD1222 COVID-19 vaccine. Libraries were prepared by immunoSEQ multiplex PCR; TCRdb keeps only in-frame clonotypes and omits some of them. The table records some 150,000 clones, almost 90% of them present only once. The starting material was peripheral blood, obtained on day 0 of AZD1222 vaccination. Receptors originate from an adult in good health.

This rearrangement joins TRBV27 to TRBJ2-1; no clear D gene. The length of the CDR3 is 13 residues. V lost 0 bases and J 6 bases, leaving 6 bases between the germline ends. CDR1 MNHEY and CDR2 SMNVEV come from the germline V gene (reference sequence). The CDR3 sequence: CASSLSGFNEQFF. Here the CDR3 DNA reads TGTGCCAGCAGTTTATCCGGATTCAATGAGCAGTTCTTC.

The rearrangement links TRBV30 to TRBJ1-6; 9 bases agree with TRBD1. Germline lookup yields CDR1 GTSNPN and CDR2 SVGIG (reference sequence). This CDR3 is built from 15 residues. V trimming: 3 bases; J trimming: 7 bases; junction bases outside the gene matches: 7. The CDR3 region is CAWSSGTGPNSPLHF. The CDR3 DNA follows: TGTGCCTGGAGCTCCGGGACAGGGCCAAATTCACCCCTCCACTTT.

This clone has a handful of counts. This chain uses TRBV13 with TRBJ2-7; TRBD1 aligns across 10 bases. Germline V gene sequence: CDR1 PRHDT, CDR2 FYEKMQ (reference sequence). This CDR3 is built from 15 residues. V shed 2 bases and J 4 bases; nucleotides not matched to a gene: 5. CDR3 bases: TGTGCCAGCAGCTTACAATGGGACAGGGGTTACGAGCAGTACTTC. Translating gives CASSLQWDRGYEQYF.

The genes are TRBV7-6 and TRBJ2-1, with 11 bases matching TRBD2. After removal of 5 bases from V and 9 bases from J, the junction contained 9 bases not matched to a gene. This CDR3 has 15 residues. Germline V CDR1 and CDR2: SGHVS, FNYEAQ. The CDR3 loop reads CASSPGTSGFTEQFF. The DNA for the CDR3 is TGTGCCAGCAGCCCCGGGACTAGCGGCTTCACTGAGCAGTTCTTC. Full variable domain (missing parts from reference TRBV7-6 and TRBJ2-1): GAGVSQSPRYKVTKRGQDVALRCDPISGHVSLYWYRQALGQGPEFLTYFNYEAQQDKSGLPNDRFSAERPEGSISTLTIQRTEQRDSAMYRCASSPGTSGFTEQFFGPGTRLTVL.

This chain connects TRBV7-8 to TRBJ2-2; D not resolved. CDR3 length equals 14 residues. V gave up 7 bases and J gave up 6 bases, with 15 bases separating them. Germline CDR1 reads SGHVS; CDR2 reads FQNEAQ. The CDR3 spells CASNPGRGSGELFF. The CDR3 DNA reads as TGTGCCAGCAATCCCGGGCGTGGGTCCGGGGAGCTGTTTTTT.

The genes are TRBV28 and TRBJ2-1, with D hard to call. CDR1 is MDHEN, CDR2 SYDVKM, per germline. This CDR3 is 12 amino acids long. Deletions cut 2 bases from V and 15 bases from J, with 14 bases between. Here the CDR3 DNA reads TGTGCCAGCAGTTTAATGTACCAGAAGGGGTTCTTC. Translating gives CASSLMYQKGFF.

The chain recombines TRBV11-3 with TRBJ2-1; 9 nucleotides line up with TRBD2. The CDR3 extends over 15 amino acids. CDR1 is SGHNT, CDR2 YENEEA, per germline. The V and J ends lost 2 bases and 5 bases, in that order; junction bases with no gene match: 4. Written as DNA, the CDR3 is TGTGCCAGCAGCTTACGCGGGAGGGGCGACAATGAGCAGTTCTTC. Translating it yields CASSLRGRGDNEQFF.

This clone occurred once. The gene calls are TRBV30 and TRBJ1-2, with D possibly TRBD1 on 6 matching bases. This CDR3 region has 13 residues. V gave up 2 bases and J gave up 7 bases, with 14 bases separating them. Germline-derived CDR1 and CDR2 are GTSNPN and SVGIG (reference sequence). The CDR3 coding sequence is TGTGCCTGGAGTCCCCAGGGGCTGGGTGGCTACACCTTC. Translating gives CAWSPQGLGGYTF.

This chain uses TRBV27 with TRBJ1-2; D remains ambiguous. V shed 0 bases and J shed 3 bases, with 5 bases lying between them. The CDR3 totals 13 residues. Germline CDR1 is MNHEY and CDR2 is SMNVEV (reference sequence). CDR3 amino acids: CASSLSRDYGYTF. CDR3 sequence (DNA): TGTGCCAGCAGTTTATCGCGGGACTATGGCTACACCTTC.

This clone was found a few times. The chain has TRBV14 and TRBJ1-5, with unresolved D. The CDR3 extends over 13 amino acids. V lost 5 bases, J lost 4 bases, and 9 bases lay in between. Germline CDR1 and CDR2: SGHDN and FVKESK. DNA for the CDR3: TGTGCCAGCAGCTTGGGTGCTAATCAGCCCCAGCATTTT. Encoded protein: CASSLGANQPQHF.

The V gene is TRBV10-3, the J gene TRBJ1-2; D unclear. The CDR3 covers 16 residues. Germline V gene data show CDR1 as ENHRY and CDR2 as SYGVKD. The germline V and J ends were trimmed by 0 bases and 4 bases, with 15 bases remaining between them. The CDR3 DNA is TGTGCCATCAGTGAGTCGAGGGCAGAGGGATCCTATGGCTACACCTTC. Translation: CAISESRAEGSYGYTF.

This clone was counted once. This chain uses TRBV28 with TRBJ2-5; D perhaps matches TRBD1 (7 bases). Germline CDR1 is MDHEN and CDR2 is SYDVKM. Trimming cost V 5 bases and J 2 bases, with 12 bases left between them. This CDR3 is built from 14 residues. As DNA, the CDR3 is TGTGCCAGCAGTGCGGGACAGATACAAGAGACCCAGTACTTC. Residues: CASSAGQIQETQYF.

This chain uses TRBV27 with TRBJ2-7, with a tentative D call TRBD2 (6 bases). The length of the CDR3 is 15 residues. Germline V gene lookup returns CDR1 MNHEY and CDR2 SMNVEV (reference sequence). The V end was cut by 4 bases, the J end by 0 bases, with 13 bases between. CDR3 nucleotides: TGTGCCAGCAGTTGGTCGGGAGTGCGCTCCTACGAGCAGTACTTC. It specifies CASSWSGVRSYEQYF.

The CDR3 nucleotides read TGTGCCAGCAGCTCAGGCGGCGGGAGCACAGATACGCAGTATTTT. Residues: CASSSGGGSTDTQYF. The V call is TRBV11-3, the J call TRBJ2-3, with a weak D call TRBD2 (5 bases). V dropped 4 bases and J dropped 0 bases, with 11 bases sitting between them. CDR3 size: 15 residues. Germline V gene data show CDR1 as SGHNT and CDR2 as YENEEA.

This clone was seen a few times. As DNA, the CDR3 is TGTGCCAGCAGCTCCCTTACTAGCGGGCTTTACAATGAGCAGTTCTTC. Translated: CASSSLTSGLYNEQFF. The chain carries TRBV14 and TRBJ2-1; 9 bases fit TRBD2. The CDR3 is 16 residues long. CDR1 and CDR2 (germline): SGHDN, FVKESK. The V gene end was trimmed by 5 bases and the J gene end by 4 bases; junction bases not matched to a gene: 9.

The rearrangement uses TRBV18 and TRBJ2-1; the D gene is possibly TRBD2 (5 bases). The CDR3 is made up of 15 amino acids. Trimming took off 4 bases at V and 3 bases at J, with 13 bases between the two ends. Looked up from germline, CDR1 is KGHSH and CDR2 is LQKENI. The CDR3 region is CASSRPEDFYNEQFF. CDR3 DNA: TGTGCCAGCTCACGGCCGGAGGACTTCTACAATGAGCAGTTCTTC.

The rearrangement joins TRBV3-1 (or the pseudogene TRBV3-2) to TRBJ2-7, with a weak D call TRBD2 (5 bases). Germline assignment: CDR1 LGHDT and CDR2 YNNKEL (reference sequence). The CDR3 runs to 14 residues. V shed 8 bases and J shed 7 bases, with 21 bases lying between them. CDR3 region: CASSRASRSGEQYF. DNA of the CDR3: TGTGCCAGCTCCCGGGCCAGTCGATCGGGAGAGCAGTACTTC.

The V gene is TRBV27, the J gene TRBJ2-7, with D hard to call. The V and J ends lost 2 bases and 6 bases respectively, with 11 bases between them. The CDR3 sequence is 13 residues long. Germline lookup yields CDR1 MNHEY and CDR2 SMNVEV (reference sequence). The CDR3 coding sequence is TGTGCCAGCAGTTTAACCCCATTGGGCGAGCAGTACTTC. It codes for CASSLTPLGEQYF.

The chain has TRBV6-1 and TRBJ2-4, with a possible D match to TRBD1 (6 bases). Looked up from germline, CDR1 is MNHNS and CDR2 is SASEGT. V dropped 3 bases and J dropped 0 bases, with 21 bases sitting between them. CDR3 size: 19 residues. Written as DNA, the CDR3 is TGTGCCAGCAGTGACAGGGGCCCTATTCGGGCCTTAGCCAAAAACATTCAGTACTTC. This gives the protein CASSDRGPIRALAKNIQYF.

The gene calls are TRBV7-3 and TRBJ1-1; unclear D gene. Between the trimmed V and J ends, which lost 5 bases and 4 bases, there was a span of 11 bases. Looked up from germline, CDR1 is SGHTA and CDR2 is FQGTGA. The CDR3 runs 13 residues. The CDR3 spells CASSPNHRTEAFF. The CDR3 nucleotides read TGTGCCAGCAGCCCCAACCATCGCACTGAAGCTTTCTTT.

The sample holds one count of this clone. The CDR3 sequence is CASSPGARGNTIYF. In DNA, the CDR3 is TGTGCCAGCAGTCCGGGGGCGCGGGGAAACACCATATATTTT. The rearrangement uses TRBV27 and TRBJ1-3; tentative D call: TRBD1 (6 bases). The CDR3 consists of 14 residues. Germline CDR1 and CDR2: MNHEY and SMNVEV (reference sequence). Trimming took off 5 bases at V and 4 bases at J, with 12 bases between the two ends.